This TCR beta chain was captured by sequencing in a study of blood T cells in healthy people across ages. This CDR3 contains 15 residues. Germline V gene data show CDR1 as SGHRS and CDR2 as YFSETQ. Then a second PCR, running about 7 to 11 cycles, was carried out with a sample-barcoded 5' primer and a J-beta primer mix. MiXCR was run by TCRdb on the 5' RACE reads, yielding one entry per CDR3 protein. This table holds roughly 1 million distinct CDR3 sequences, approximately 26% found once. The same data also contributed to another study, on T cells of mothers and their children.

The receptor was derived from a girl aged 2-10 years in good health. The chain combines TRBV5-1 with TRBJ2-5; 8 nucleotides match TRBD1. The DNA end is more similar to TRBJ2-7, so the J call may be wrong. Material: blood. The chain's CDR3 is CASSKEGTGIYEQYF. The DNA for the CDR3 is TGCGCCAGCAGTAAAGAAGGGACAGGCATCTACGAGCAGTACTTC.